The 4 T cell receptor beta chains below were found in one sample sequenced in a study of radiation and T cells in renal cell carcinoma. Time point defined: blood 2 weeks post-SBRT. The treatment: 15 Gy SBRT to primary tumor, nephrectomy 4 weeks later. Here immunoSEQ multiplex PCR was the method, and the copy in TCRdb shows in-frame clones only, minus some. The data show around 130,000 clones, with roughly four fifths seen just once and 1.9% held by the top ten. The sequenced sample was blood, obtained from a patient whose treatment included radiotherapy and nephrectomy. The receptors were gathered from a woman aged 55-70 years with renal cell carcinoma.

The CDR3 reads CASSLGQTGTESYEQYF. The CDR3 coding sequence is TGTGCCAGCAGCTTAGGCCAAACCGGGACAGAGTCCTACGAGCAGTACTTC. The rearrangement links TRBV13 to TRBJ2-7, with 7 nucleotides matching TRBD1. The CDR3 runs to 17 residues. The ends lost 0 bases at V and 1 base at J; junction bases unmatched: 9. Looked up from germline, CDR1 is PRHDT and CDR2 is FYEKMQ (reference sequence).

The chain carries TRBV20-1 and TRBJ2-7; D remains unclear. Trimming shortened V by 7 bases and J by 2 bases, and 9 bases separated the two germline ends. This CDR3 region has 11 residues. The germline V gene has CDR1 DFQATT and CDR2 SNEGSKA (reference sequence). CDR3 residues: CSVGPAYEQYF. For the CDR3, the DNA is TGCAGTGTCGGCCCAGCCTACGAGCAGTACTTC.

The chain has TRBV6-1 and TRBJ1-1; tentatively, D is TRBD1 (5 bases). V lost 6 bases and J 5 bases, leaving 16 bases between the germline ends. This CDR3 has 14 residues. Germline V lookup: CDR1 MNHNS, CDR2 SASEGT. CDR3 in amino acids: CASSVTGGVTEAFF. CDR3 nucleotides: TGTGCCAGCAGCGTGACGGGGGGGGTTACTGAAGCTTTCTTT.

The J gene is TRBJ2-5, the V gene TRBV9; 7 bases line up with TRBD1. This CDR3 contains 14 residues. Trimming cost V 3 bases and J 7 bases; bases outside gene matches: 9. Germline V gene sequence: CDR1 SGDLS, CDR2 YYNGEE. Here the CDR3 reads CASSASGTVPTQYF. CDR3 DNA: TGTGCCAGCAGCGCCTCCGGGACAGTGCCGACCCAGTACTTC.